The text below deals with one T cell receptor (beta chain). This entry is derived from a study of blood T cell repertoires in COVID-19. V was clipped by 3 bases and J by 3 bases; unmatched bases: 2. The CDR3 has 15 residues. Germline CDR1 is KGHDR and CDR2 is SFDVKD. Clones were read by immunoSEQ multiplex PCR, and TCRdb kept only the in-frame ones, dropping some. Among around 260,000 clones, around 86% were seen once, and the ten largest hold 3.6%. This clonotype originated in a man aged 18 to 35 with active or convalescent COVID-19. Sequencing was carried out using peripheral blood. The chain employs TRBV24-1 and TRBJ2-3; 10 bases fit TRBD2. The chain's CDR3 is CATSDLAGVTDTQYF. CDR3 coding DNA: TGTGCCACCAGTGATCTAGCGGGAGTAACAGATACGCAGTATTTT.